These 8 T cell receptor beta chains were all obtained from the same sample, sequenced in a study of cytomegalovirus exposure and HLA in healthy donors. PCR used 60 Vbeta primers and 13 Jbeta primers. Only in-frame clones appear in the TCRdb table, and some are missing; sequencing was by immunoSEQ multiplex PCR. The sample records around 170,000 clones, roughly 80% being singletons. Material: PBMCs. The source of these receptors is a man between 35 and 55 years old in good health and CMV-seropositive.

The rearrangement joins TRBV13 to TRBJ2-3, with D possibly being TRBD1 (5 bases). This CDR3 spans 12 amino acids. Trimming pared 1 base from V and 6 bases from J, leaving 5 bases between. CDR1 and CDR2 (germline): PRHDT, FYEKMQ (reference sequence). The CDR3 sequence is CASSLEGDTQYF. The CDR3, as DNA: TGTGCCAGCAGCTTAGAGGGGGATACGCAGTATTTT.

The chain combines TRBV11-2 with TRBJ1-2; the D gene is possibly TRBD1 (5 bases). Trimming cost V 3 bases and J 5 bases, with 22 bases left between them. The V gene's germline CDR1 is SGHAT and CDR2 FQNNGV. There are 17 residues in the CDR3. The CDR3: CASSFVGWGDKGYGYTF. In DNA form, the CDR3 reads TGTGCCAGCAGCTTCGTTGGCTGGGGCGATAAAGGGTATGGCTACACCTTC.

This chain connects TRBV10-3 to TRBJ2-6, with 7 bases matching TRBD1. V gave up 9 bases and J gave up 2 bases; unmatched junction bases: 7. Germline CDR1 ENHRY, CDR2 SYGVKD. The length of the CDR3 is 15 residues. DNA of the CDR3: TGTGCCATTGGACAGGCTAGGACTGGGGCCAACGTCCTGACTTTC. Its translation: CAIGQARTGANVLTF.

This chain uses TRBV5-1 with TRBJ2-6; D is unresolved. This CDR3 spans 14 amino acids. In germline, CDR1 is SGHRS, CDR2 YFSETQ. The V end was cut by 2 bases, the J end by 0 bases, with 3 bases between. DNA of the CDR3: TGCGCCAGCAGCTTCGTCTCTGGGGCCAACGTCCTGACTTTC. Translated, it gives CASSFVSGANVLTF.

The chain combines TRBV5-1 with TRBJ1-4; a weak D match, TRBD1 (5 bases). Germline V CDR1 and CDR2: SGHRS, YFSETQ. V was pared by 4 bases and J by 7 bases, with 14 bases between. This CDR3 is built from 14 residues. For the CDR3, the DNA is TGCGCCAGCAGCCCCCCGGGCCAGGGTGAAAAACTGTTTTTT. Encoded protein: CASSPPGQGEKLFF.

This chain connects TRBV29-1 to TRBJ2-7, with TRBD1 matching 11 bases. The CDR3 runs 15 residues. CDR1 and CDR2 (germline): SQVTM, ANQGSEA. V dropped 6 bases and J dropped 1; count of bases not matched to a gene: 8. The CDR3 is CSVRSGTGGSYEQYF. The CDR3 DNA reads TGCAGCGTGCGATCCGGGACAGGGGGTTCCTACGAGCAGTACTTC.

This clone was seen only once. The V and J genes are TRBV27 and TRBJ1-1, with TRBD1 matching 7 bases. The CDR3 is 15 residues long. The junction had 6 bases not matched to a gene; V was cut back by 5 bases and J by 0 bases. In germline, CDR1 is MNHEY, CDR2 SMNVEV (reference sequence). The CDR3 region is CASSPQGVMNTEAFF. CDR3 DNA: TGTGCCAGCAGTCCCCAGGGGGTCATGAACACTGAAGCTTTCTTT.

For the CDR3, the DNA is TGCGCCAGCAGCCAAGATCTGGGGGCGGTCAATCAGCCCCAGCATTTT. Translating gives CASSQDLGAVNQPQHF. The chain couples TRBV4-3 to TRBJ1-5; a possible D gene is TRBD1 (6 bases). This CDR3 has 16 residues. V gave up 0 bases and J gave up 3 bases, with 12 bases separating them. The germline V gene encodes CDR1 LGHNA and CDR2 YSLEER.